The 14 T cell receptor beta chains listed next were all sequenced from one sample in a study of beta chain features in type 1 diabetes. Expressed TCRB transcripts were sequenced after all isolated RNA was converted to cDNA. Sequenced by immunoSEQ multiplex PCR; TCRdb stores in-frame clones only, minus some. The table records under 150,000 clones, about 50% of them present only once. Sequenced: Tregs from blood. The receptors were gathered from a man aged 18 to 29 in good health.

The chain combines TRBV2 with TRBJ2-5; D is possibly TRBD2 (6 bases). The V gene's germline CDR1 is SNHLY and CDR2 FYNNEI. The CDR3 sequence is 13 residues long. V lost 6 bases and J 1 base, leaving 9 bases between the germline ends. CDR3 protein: CASSRGIQETQYF. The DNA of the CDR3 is TGTGCCAGCAGCCGGGGGATCCAAGAGACCCAGTACTTC.

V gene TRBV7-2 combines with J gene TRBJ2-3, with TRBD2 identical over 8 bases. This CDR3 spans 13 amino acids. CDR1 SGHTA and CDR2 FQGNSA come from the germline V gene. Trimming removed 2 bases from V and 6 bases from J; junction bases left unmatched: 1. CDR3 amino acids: CASSLSGGDTQYF. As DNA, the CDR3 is TGTGCCAGCAGCTTAAGCGGGGGTGATACGCAGTATTTT.

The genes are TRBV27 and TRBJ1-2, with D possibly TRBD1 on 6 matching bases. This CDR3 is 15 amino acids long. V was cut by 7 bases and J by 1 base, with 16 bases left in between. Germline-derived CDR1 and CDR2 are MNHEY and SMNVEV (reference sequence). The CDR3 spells CASTNLPGVNYGYTF. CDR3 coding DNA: TGTGCCAGCACCAATCTCCCAGGGGTTAACTATGGCTACACCTTC.

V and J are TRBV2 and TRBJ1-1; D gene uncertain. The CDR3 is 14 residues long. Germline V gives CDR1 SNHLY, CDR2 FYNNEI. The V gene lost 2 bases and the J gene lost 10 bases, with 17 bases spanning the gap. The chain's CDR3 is CASSERPGSSGAFF. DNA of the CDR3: TGTGCCAGCAGTGAAAGACCGGGGTCGTCGGGAGCTTTCTTT.

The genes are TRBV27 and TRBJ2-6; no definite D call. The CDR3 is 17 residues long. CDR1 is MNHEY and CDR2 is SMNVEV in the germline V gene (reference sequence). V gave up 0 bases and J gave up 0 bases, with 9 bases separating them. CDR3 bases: TGTGCCAGCAGTTTATCGAGGCGTTTCTCTGGGGCCAACGTCCTGACTTTC. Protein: CASSLSRRFSGANVLTF.

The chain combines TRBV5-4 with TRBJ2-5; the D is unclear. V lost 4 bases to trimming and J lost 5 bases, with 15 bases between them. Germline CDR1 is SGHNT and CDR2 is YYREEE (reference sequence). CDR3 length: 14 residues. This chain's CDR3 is CASSPRGEWETQYF. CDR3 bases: TGTGCCAGCAGCCCGCGTGGAGAGTGGGAGACCCAGTACTTC.

CDR3 bases: TGTGCCAGCAGCGGTCCCTCCGGGCTCGCGGGGACCCAGTACTTC. Translation gives CASSGPSGLAGTQYF. The chain couples TRBV11-1 to TRBJ2-5; a weak D match, TRBD2 (5 bases). Germline V gene sequence: CDR1 SGHAT, CDR2 FQDESV (reference sequence). The CDR3 is 15 residues long. The ends were cut back, 5 bases at V and 7 bases at J, with 20 bases in the middle.

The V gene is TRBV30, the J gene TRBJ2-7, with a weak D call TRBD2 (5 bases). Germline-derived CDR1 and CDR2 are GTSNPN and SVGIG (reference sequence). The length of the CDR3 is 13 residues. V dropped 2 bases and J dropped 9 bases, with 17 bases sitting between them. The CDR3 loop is CAWSPRLEARQYF. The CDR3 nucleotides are TGTGCCTGGAGTCCCCGTCTGGAGGCCAGGCAGTACTTC.

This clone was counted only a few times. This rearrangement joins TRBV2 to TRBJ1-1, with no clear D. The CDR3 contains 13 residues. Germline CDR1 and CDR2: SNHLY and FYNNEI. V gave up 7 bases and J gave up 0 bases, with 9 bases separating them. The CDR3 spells CASKREMNTEAFF. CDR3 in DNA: TGTGCCAGCAAGAGGGAAATGAACACTGAAGCTTTCTTT.

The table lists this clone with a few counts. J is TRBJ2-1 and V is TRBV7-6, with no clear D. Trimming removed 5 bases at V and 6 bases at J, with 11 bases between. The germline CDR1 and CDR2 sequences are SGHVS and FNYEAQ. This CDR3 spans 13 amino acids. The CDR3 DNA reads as TGTGCCAGCAGCCCGGTCCCAGGCAATGAGCAGTTCTTC. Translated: CASSPVPGNEQFF.

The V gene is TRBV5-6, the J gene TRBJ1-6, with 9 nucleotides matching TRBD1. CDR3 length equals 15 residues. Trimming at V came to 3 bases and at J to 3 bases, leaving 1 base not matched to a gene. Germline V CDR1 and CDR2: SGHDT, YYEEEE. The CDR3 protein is CASSSTGGYNSPLHF. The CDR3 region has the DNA TGTGCCAGCAGCTCGACAGGGGGCTATAATTCACCCCTCCACTTT.

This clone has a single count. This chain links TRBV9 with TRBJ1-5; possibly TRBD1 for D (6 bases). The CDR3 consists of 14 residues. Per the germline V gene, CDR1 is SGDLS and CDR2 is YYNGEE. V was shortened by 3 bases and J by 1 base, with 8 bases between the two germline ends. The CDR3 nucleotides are TGTGCCAGCAGCGCGGGACACAGCAATCAGCCCCAGCATTTT. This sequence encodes CASSAGHSNQPQHF. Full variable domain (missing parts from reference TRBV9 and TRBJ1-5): DSGVTQTPKHLITATGQRVTLRCSPRSGDLSVYWYQQSLDQGLQFLIQYYNGEERAKGNILERFSAQQFPDLHSELNLSSLELGDSALYFCASSAGHSNQPQHFGDGTRLSIL.

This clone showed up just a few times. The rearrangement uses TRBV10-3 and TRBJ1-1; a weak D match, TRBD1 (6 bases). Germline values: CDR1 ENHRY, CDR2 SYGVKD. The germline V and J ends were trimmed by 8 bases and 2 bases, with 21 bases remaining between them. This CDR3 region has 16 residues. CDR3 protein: CAIRPKSGTPNTEAFF. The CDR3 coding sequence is TGTGCCATCCGACCGAAATCTGGGACACCTAACACTGAAGCTTTCTTT.

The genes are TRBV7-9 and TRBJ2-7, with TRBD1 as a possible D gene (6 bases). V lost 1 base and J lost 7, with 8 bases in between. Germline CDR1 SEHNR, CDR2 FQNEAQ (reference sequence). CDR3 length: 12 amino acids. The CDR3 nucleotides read TGTGCCAGCAGCTTAGGAAGGGGGGAGCAGTACTTC. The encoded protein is CASSLGRGEQYF.